This T cell receptor beta chain was captured in a study of cytomegalovirus exposure and HLA in healthy donors. This CDR3 is 15 amino acids long. Looked up from germline, CDR1 is SGDLS and CDR2 is YYNGEE. With V trimmed by 3 bases and J by 0 bases, 5 bases remained unmatched. PCR was performed using 60 Vbeta and 13 Jbeta primers. The data were produced by immunoSEQ multiplex PCR, yet TCRdb's version contains in-frame clones alone and is incomplete. The sample has approximately 100,000 clones; roughly 80% are singletons. Sequenced: PBMCs. This TCR derives from a man aged 40-49 years in good health and CMV-seronegative. This chain joins TRBV9 and TRBJ1-1, with 7 bases lining up with TRBD1. The CDR3 spells CASSAQGQLNTEAFF. The CDR3, as DNA: TGTGCCAGCAGCGCCCAGGGACAGTTGAACACTGAAGCTTTCTTT. Full variable domain (rest looked up from reference TRBV9 and TRBJ1-1): DSGVTQTPKHLITATGQRVTLRCSPRSGDLSVYWYQQSLDQGLQFLIQYYNGEERAKGNILERFSAQQFPDLHSELNLSSLELGDSALYFCASSAQGQLNTEAFFGQGTRLTVV.